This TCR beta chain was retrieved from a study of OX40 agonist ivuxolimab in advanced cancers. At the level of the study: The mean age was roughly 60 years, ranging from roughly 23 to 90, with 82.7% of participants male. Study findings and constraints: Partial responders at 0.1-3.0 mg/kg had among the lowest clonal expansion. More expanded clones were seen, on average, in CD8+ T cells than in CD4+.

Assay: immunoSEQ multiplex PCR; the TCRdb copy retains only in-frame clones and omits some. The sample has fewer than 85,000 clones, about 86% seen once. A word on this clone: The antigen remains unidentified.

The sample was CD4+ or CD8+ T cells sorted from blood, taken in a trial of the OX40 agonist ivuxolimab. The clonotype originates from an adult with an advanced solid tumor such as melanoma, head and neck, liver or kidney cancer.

The CDR3 loop reads CASSEHPWTRSGQPQHF. CDR3 bases: TGCGCCAGCAGTGAGCACCCTTGGACAAGATCCGGGCAGCCCCAGCATTTT. V is TRBV10-2 and J is TRBJ1-5; D possibly corresponds to TRBD1 (5 bases). Per the germline V gene, CDR1 is WSHSY and CDR2 is SAAADI. V was trimmed by 2 bases and J by 7 bases, leaving 21 bases between them. The CDR3 consists of 17 residues.